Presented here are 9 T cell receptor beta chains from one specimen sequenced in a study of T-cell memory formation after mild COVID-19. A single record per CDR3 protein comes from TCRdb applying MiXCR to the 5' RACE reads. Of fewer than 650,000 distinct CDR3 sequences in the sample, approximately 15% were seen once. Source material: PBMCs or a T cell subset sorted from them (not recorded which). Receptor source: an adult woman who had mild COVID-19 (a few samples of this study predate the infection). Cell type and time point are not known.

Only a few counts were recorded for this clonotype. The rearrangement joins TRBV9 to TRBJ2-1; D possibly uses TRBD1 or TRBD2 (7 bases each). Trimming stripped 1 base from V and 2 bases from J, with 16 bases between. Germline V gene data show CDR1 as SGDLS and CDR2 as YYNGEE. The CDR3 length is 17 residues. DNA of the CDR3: TGTGCCAGCAGCGTACTGGGGGGGGACAGTACCTACAATGAGCAGTTCTTC. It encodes CASSVLGGDSTYNEQFF.

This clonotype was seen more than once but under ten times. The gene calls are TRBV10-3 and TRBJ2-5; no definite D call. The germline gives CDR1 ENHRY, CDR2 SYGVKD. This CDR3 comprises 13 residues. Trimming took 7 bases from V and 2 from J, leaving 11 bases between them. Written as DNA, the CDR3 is TGTGCCATCAACGAGGACGGGCAAGAGACCCAGTACTTC. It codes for CAINEDGQETQYF.

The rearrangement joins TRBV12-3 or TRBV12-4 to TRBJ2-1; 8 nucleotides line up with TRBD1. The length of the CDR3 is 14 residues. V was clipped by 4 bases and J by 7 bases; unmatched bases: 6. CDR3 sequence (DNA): TGTGCCAGCAGTTGGGTCAGGGGGCTGAATGAGCAGTTCTTC. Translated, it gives CASSWVRGLNEQFF.

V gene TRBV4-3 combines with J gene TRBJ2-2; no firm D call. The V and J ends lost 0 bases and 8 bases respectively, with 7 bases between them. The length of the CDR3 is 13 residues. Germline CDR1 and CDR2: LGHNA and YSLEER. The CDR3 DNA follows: TGCGCCAGCAGCCAAGATGCGGCAGGGGAGCTGTTTTTT. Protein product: CASSQDAAGELFF.

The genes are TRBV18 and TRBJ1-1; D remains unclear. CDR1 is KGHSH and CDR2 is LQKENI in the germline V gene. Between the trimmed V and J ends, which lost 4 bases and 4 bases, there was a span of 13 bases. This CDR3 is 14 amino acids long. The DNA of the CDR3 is TGTGCCAGCTCACAAAAGGCACTCCCCACTGAAGCTTTCTTT. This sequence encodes CASSQKALPTEAFF.

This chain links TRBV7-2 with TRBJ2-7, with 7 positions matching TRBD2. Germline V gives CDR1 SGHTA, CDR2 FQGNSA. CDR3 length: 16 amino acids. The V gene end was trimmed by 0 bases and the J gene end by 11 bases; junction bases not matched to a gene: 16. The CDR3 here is CASSLAAGGGPKVEYF. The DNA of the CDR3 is TGTGCCAGCAGCTTAGCGGCGGGCGGGGGACCCAAGGTGGAGTACTTC.

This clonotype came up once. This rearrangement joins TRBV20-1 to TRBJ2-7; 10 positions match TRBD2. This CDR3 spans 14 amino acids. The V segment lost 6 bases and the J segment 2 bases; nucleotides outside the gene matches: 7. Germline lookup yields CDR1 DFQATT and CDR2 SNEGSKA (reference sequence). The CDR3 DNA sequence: TGCAGTGCGACAGGACTAGCGGATGCCTACGAGCAGTACTTC. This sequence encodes CSATGLADAYEQYF.

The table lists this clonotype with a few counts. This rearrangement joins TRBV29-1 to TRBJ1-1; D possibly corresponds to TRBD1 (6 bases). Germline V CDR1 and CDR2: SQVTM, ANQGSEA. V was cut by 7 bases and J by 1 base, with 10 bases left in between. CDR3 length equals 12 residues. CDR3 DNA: TGCAGCGCCTCACAGGGGAACACTGAAGCTTTCTTT. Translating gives CSASQGNTEAFF.

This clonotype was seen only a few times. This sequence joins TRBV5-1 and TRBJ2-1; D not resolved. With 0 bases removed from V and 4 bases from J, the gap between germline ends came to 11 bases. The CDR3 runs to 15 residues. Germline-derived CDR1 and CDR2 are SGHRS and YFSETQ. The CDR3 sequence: CASSLAPGIYNEQFF. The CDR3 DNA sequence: TGCGCCAGCAGCTTGGCGCCAGGAATATACAATGAGCAGTTCTTC.